The next 21 T cell receptor beta chains were all read from a single sample in a study of shared clonotypes between healthy human individuals. Generated by immunoSEQ multiplex PCR, the TCRdb table keeps only in-frame clones and is missing some. The sample records about 960,000 clones, about 80% being singletons. The sequenced material came from memory CD4+ T cells sorted from blood. Subset specified: CD45RA-negative fraction. These receptors came from a man younger than 35 in good health.

Note on this clone: The sample contains more than one DNA sequence encoding this CDR3. V usage is TRBV10-1 and J usage is TRBJ2-7; D possibly matches TRBD1 or TRBD2 (6 bases each). The V end lost 3 bases, the J end lost 3 bases, and 9 bases lay between the germline ends. The CDR3 totals 13 residues. Germline assignment: CDR1 WNHNN and CDR2 SYGVQD (reference sequence). CDR3 nucleotides: TGCGCCAGCAGTGAAGGGGGAGGCTACGAGCAGTACTTC. Translation gives CASSEGGGYEQYF.

The rearrangement joins TRBV7-3 to TRBJ2-3; TRBD2 might be the D (6 bases). Germline CDR1 SGHTA, CDR2 FQGTGA. Trimming cost V 1 base and J 5 bases, with 10 bases left between them. The length of the CDR3 is 14 residues. The CDR3 is CASSLRRGGDTQYF. The CDR3 DNA reads TGTGCCAGCAGCTTAAGGCGGGGTGGAGATACGCAGTATTTT.

This rearrangement joins TRBV27 to TRBJ2-3, with D possibly TRBD1 on 6 matching bases. Between the trimmed V and J ends, which lost 5 bases and 4 bases, there was a span of 10 bases. Germline V gene lookup returns CDR1 MNHEY and CDR2 SMNVEV (reference sequence). This CDR3 comprises 13 residues. CDR3 in amino acids: CASSPGTSDTQYF. The DNA of the CDR3 is TGTGCCAGCAGTCCTGGGACATCAGATACGCAGTATTTT.

The chain links TRBV9 to TRBJ2-5; D tentatively reads TRBD1 or TRBD2 (6 bases each). Germline lookup yields CDR1 SGDLS and CDR2 YYNGEE. CDR3 length: 15 residues. V lost 3 bases and J 4 bases, leaving 16 bases between the germline ends. CDR3 in DNA: TGTGCCAGCAGCGGGGGGCCGGAGGGAGCAGAGACCCAGTACTTC. Translating it yields CASSGGPEGAETQYF.

This clone was detected once. Other DNA sequences within the sample encode an identical CDR3. The gene calls are TRBV28 and TRBJ2-7; tentative D call: TRBD1 (6 bases). This CDR3 spans 13 amino acids. The germline V gene has CDR1 MDHEN and CDR2 SYDVKM. Trimming cost V 2 bases and J 3 bases, with 8 bases left between them. The CDR3: CASSLGRGYEQYF. CDR3 nucleotide sequence: TGTGCCAGCAGTTTAGGCAGGGGCTACGAGCAGTACTTC. The whole variable domain, filled in from reference TRBV28 and TRBJ2-7, reads DVKVTQSSRYLVKRTGEKVFLECVQDMDHENMFWYRQDPGLGLRLIYFSYDVKMKEKGDIPEGYSVSREKKERFSLILESASTNQTSMYLCASSLGRGYEQYFGPGTRLTVT.

The J gene is TRBJ2-1, the V gene TRBV5-4; TRBD2 might be the D (5 bases). Germline V CDR1 and CDR2: SGHNT, YYREEE (reference sequence). This CDR3 contains 15 residues. The V gene lost 5 bases and the J gene lost 0 bases, with 12 bases spanning the gap. CDR3 amino acids: CASSERWSSYNEQFF. The CDR3 nucleotides read TGTGCCAGCAGTGAGCGGTGGAGCTCCTACAATGAGCAGTTCTTC.

The genes are TRBV21-1 and TRBJ1-6; the table calls TRBD1, which could not be checked here. TRBV21-1 is termed a pseudogene. The CDR3 is 14 residues long. CDR3 in DNA: TGTGCCAGCGCCTGGACAGCATATAATTCACCCCTCCACTTT. As protein: CASAWTAYNSPLHF.

This chain connects TRBV7-2 to TRBJ2-2; D possibly corresponds to TRBD1 (6 bases). Germline V gene data show CDR1 as SGHTA and CDR2 as FQGNSA. CDR3 length: 14 residues. The V end was cut by 8 bases, the J end by 0 bases, with 10 bases between. The CDR3 protein is CASGDRSNTGELFF. The CDR3 nucleotides are TGTGCCAGCGGCGACAGGTCGAACACCGGGGAGCTGTTTTTT.

The V gene is TRBV19, the J gene TRBJ1-6; D gene uncertain. The CDR3 has 11 amino acids. V lost 4 bases, J lost 16 bases, and 11 bases lay in between. Germline V lookup: CDR1 LNHDA, CDR2 SQIVND (reference sequence). CDR3 DNA sequence: TGTGCCAGTAGTACCTCTTCAGCTCTCCACTTT. This translates into CASSTSSALHF.

The V gene is TRBV6-7, the J gene TRBJ1-1; a weak D match, TRBD1 (5 bases). TRBV6-7 is sorted into the ORF group, with uncertain function. Trimming took 0 bases from V and 3 from J, leaving 20 bases between them. This CDR3 has 18 residues. The CDR3 spells CASSYSTGIRRGDTEAFF. DNA of the CDR3: TGTGCCAGCAGTTACTCGACTGGAATTCGTCGGGGGGACACTGAAGCTTTCTTT.

The V and J genes are TRBV7-3 and TRBJ2-3; D perhaps matches TRBD1 (6 bases). From germline, CDR1 is SGHTA and CDR2 FQGTGA. The V end lost 2 bases, the J end lost 5 bases, and 14 bases lay between the germline ends. This CDR3 region has 15 residues. The CDR3 DNA reads as TGTGCCAGCAGCTTACAACAGGGATTAGGAGATACGCAGTATTTT. Encoded protein: CASSLQQGLGDTQYF.

The table lists this clone with a few counts. V gene TRBV19 combines with J gene TRBJ2-4; TRBD1 matches at 8 bases. The CDR3 has 16 amino acids. The J segment lost 3 bases and the V segment lost 3 bases, leaving 7 bases of the junction unmatched. From germline, CDR1 is LNHDA and CDR2 SQIVND (reference sequence). The CDR3 region has the DNA TGTGCCAGTAGTATGGTACAGGGGGTAGACAAAAACATTCAGTACTTC. As protein: CASSMVQGVDKNIQYF.

V and J are TRBV6-5 and TRBJ1-1; D gene uncertain. The CDR3 totals 11 residues. Trimming took off 6 bases at V and 7 bases at J, with 9 bases between the two ends. Germline lookup yields CDR1 MNHEY and CDR2 SVGAGI. CDR3 coding DNA: TGTGCCAGCAGGACGAAGTTTGAAGCTTTCTTT. It specifies CASRTKFEAFF.

This clone has a single count. A read error may produce the germline difference seen at one junction end. The rearrangement links TRBV10-3 to TRBJ2-4, with D uncertain. The length of the CDR3 is 16 residues. Germline V gene lookup returns CDR1 ENHRY and CDR2 SYGVKD. CDR3 residues: CAISQSLLEAKNIQYF. CDR3 in DNA: TGTGCCATCAGTCAGTCCCTCCTCGAGGCTAAAAACATTCAGTACTTC.

This clone has just a few counts. This rearrangement joins TRBV5-4 to TRBJ1-2, with D maybe TRBD1 (6 bases). The CDR3 is 16 residues long. Trimming cost V 2 bases and J 0 bases, with 14 bases left between them. CDR1 SGHNT and CDR2 YYREEE come from the germline V gene (reference sequence). The CDR3 is CASSFGGAESNYGYTF. In nucleotides, the CDR3 is TGTGCCAGCAGCTTTGGGGGGGCAGAATCTAACTATGGCTACACCTTC.

This chain connects TRBV14 to TRBJ1-1; D unclear. Trimming pared 0 bases from V and 1 base from J, leaving 9 bases between. CDR3 length equals 15 residues. CDR1 is SGHDN and CDR2 is FVKESK in the germline V gene. CDR3: CASSQEGMKNTEAFF. The CDR3 DNA is TGTGCCAGCAGCCAAGAAGGGATGAAGAACACTGAAGCTTTCTTT.

The chain joins TRBV28 to TRBJ2-7, with D possibly TRBD1 on 6 matching bases. Germline V lookup: CDR1 MDHEN, CDR2 SYDVKM. Between the trimmed V and J ends, which lost 7 bases and 3 bases, there was a span of 10 bases. This CDR3 has 12 residues. This CDR3 reads CASMARGYEQYF. The CDR3 DNA reads as TGTGCCAGCATGGCCAGGGGCTACGAGCAGTACTTC.

The chain combines TRBV9 with TRBJ2-3; the D is unclear. This CDR3 region has 13 residues. Germline V CDR1 and CDR2: SGDLS, YYNGEE. V gave up 0 bases and J gave up 8 bases, with 10 bases separating them. CDR3 amino acids: CASSVDPLTTQYF. DNA of the CDR3: TGTGCCAGCAGCGTAGATCCCCTGACTACGCAGTATTTT.

The rearrangement joins TRBV4-1 to TRBJ1-1; D ambiguous. The V end lost 6 bases, the J end lost 2 bases, and 16 bases lay between the germline ends. From germline, CDR1 is MGHRA and CDR2 YSYEKL. The CDR3 is 15 amino acids. The CDR3 sequence: CASRGVPALNTEAFF. The CDR3 region has the DNA TGCGCCAGCAGGGGAGTCCCAGCGCTTAACACTGAAGCTTTCTTT.

On this clone itself: Other DNA variants within this sample encode the same CDR3. The chain combines TRBV18 with TRBJ1-4; weak D call: TRBD1 (6 bases). This CDR3 has 14 residues. The germline V gene has CDR1 KGHSH and CDR2 LQKENI. The V end was cut by 1 base, the J end by 3 bases, with 6 bases between. The CDR3 loop is CASSPRGPNEKLFF. In nucleotides, the CDR3 is TGTGCCAGCTCACCACGGGGGCCTAATGAAAAACTGTTTTTT.

About this clone itself: One end of the junction fails to match germline, which may point to a read error. V and J are TRBV7-7 and TRBJ2-1; 7 nucleotides align to TRBD2. Germline V gene sequence: CDR1 SSHAT, CDR2 FNYEAQ (reference sequence). There are 14 residues in the CDR3. The DNA of the CDR3 is TGTGCTAGCAGCTTAGGTCTAGCGGACAATGAGCAGTTCTTC. It translates to CASSLGLADNEQFF.